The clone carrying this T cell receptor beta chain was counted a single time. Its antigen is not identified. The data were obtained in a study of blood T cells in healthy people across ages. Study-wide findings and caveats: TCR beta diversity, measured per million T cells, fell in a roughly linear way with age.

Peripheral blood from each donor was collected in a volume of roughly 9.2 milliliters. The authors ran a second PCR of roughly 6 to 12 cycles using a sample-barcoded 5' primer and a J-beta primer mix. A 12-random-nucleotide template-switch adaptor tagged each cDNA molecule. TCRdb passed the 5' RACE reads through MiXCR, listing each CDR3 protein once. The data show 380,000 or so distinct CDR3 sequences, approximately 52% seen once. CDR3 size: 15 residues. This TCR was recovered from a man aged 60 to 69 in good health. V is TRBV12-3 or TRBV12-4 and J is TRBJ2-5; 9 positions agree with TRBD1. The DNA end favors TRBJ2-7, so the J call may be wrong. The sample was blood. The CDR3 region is CASQGTGTGHYEQYF. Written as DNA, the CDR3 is TGTGCCTCCCAGGGTACGGGGACAGGGCACTACGAGCAGTACTTC.